This T cell receptor beta chain derives from a study of blood T cells in healthy people across ages. Germline CDR1 reads SEHNR; CDR2 reads FQNEAQ (reference sequence). This CDR3 has 12 residues. The ends were cut back, 4 bases at V and 2 bases at J, with 6 bases in the middle. This clonotype was detected only a few times. Using a J-beta primer mix together with a sample-barcoded 5' primer, a second PCR was run for about 6 to 11 cycles. TCRdb used MiXCR to reprocess the 5' RACE reads, holding one entry per CDR3 protein. The sample has 800,000 or so distinct CDR3 sequences; roughly 60% are singletons. This clonotype was obtained from a man aged 25 to 40 in good health. V and J are TRBV7-9 and TRBJ2-7; D is ambiguous. Sequencing input: blood. In DNA form, the CDR3 reads TGTGCCAGCAGCTGGAGACCCTACGAGCAGTACTTC. Amino acid sequence: CASSWRPYEQYF.